This note documents a single TCR beta chain sequence. What it binds is unknown. Researchers ran the assay at a deep level. Each sorted subset replicate got 200 ng genomic DNA, 30,000 or so genomes. The table came from immunoSEQ multiplex PCR; TCRdb's copy has only in-frame clones and leaves some out. The sample lists roughly 410,000 clones; 90% to 98% were seen once. This sample is part of a study of shared clonotypes between healthy human individuals. Study-level information: Three CD4 naive, three CD4 memory, two CD8 naive and one CD8 memory plate were used per donor. Study-wide points: Shared clonotypes across all four donors exceeded non-shared ones in generation probability.

The length of the CDR3 is 16 residues. V lost 5 bases, J lost 2 bases, and 10 bases stayed unmatched. Germline lookup yields CDR1 SGHTA and CDR2 FQGNSA. Sequencing was performed on memory CD8+ T cells sorted from blood. Subset of the sample: CD45RO+ cells pooled with CCR7-negative TemRA cells. The TCR sequence derives from a man under 40 in good health. The V and J genes are TRBV7-2 and TRBJ2-3; 7 positions match TRBD2. The CDR3 protein is CASSLGRERNTDTQYF. In DNA form, the CDR3 reads TGTGCCAGCAGCCTGGGGCGGGAGAGAAACACAGATACGCAGTATTTT.